What follows is one TCR beta chain and its context. The sample is drawn from a study of control samples from healthy donors and cancer patients. Sequencing used immunoSEQ multiplex PCR; TCRdb keeps in-frame clones, though not all of them. This table holds approximately 94,000 clones, about 88% found once. Germline CDR1 and CDR2: SGHAT and FQNNGV. CDR3 length: 16 amino acids. V was pared by 5 bases and J by 0 bases, with 11 bases between. This chain connects TRBV11-2 to TRBJ1-6; D is undetermined. This TCR was recovered from a woman aged 50 to 60 in good health. The sample was blood. The CDR3 reads CASSPQLGSYNSPLHF. In nucleotides, the CDR3 is TGTGCCAGCAGCCCTCAGCTGGGCTCCTATAATTCACCCCTCCACTTT.